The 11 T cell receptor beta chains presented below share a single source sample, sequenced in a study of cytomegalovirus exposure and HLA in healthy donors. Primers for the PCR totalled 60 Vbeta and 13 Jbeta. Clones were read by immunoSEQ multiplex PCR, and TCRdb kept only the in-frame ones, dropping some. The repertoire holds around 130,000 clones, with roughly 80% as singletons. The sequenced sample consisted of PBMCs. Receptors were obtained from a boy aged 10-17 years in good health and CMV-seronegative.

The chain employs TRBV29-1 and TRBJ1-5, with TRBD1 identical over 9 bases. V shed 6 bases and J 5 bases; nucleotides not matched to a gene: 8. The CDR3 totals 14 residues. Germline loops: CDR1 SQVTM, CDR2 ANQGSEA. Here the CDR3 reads CSVRGQGQHQPQHF. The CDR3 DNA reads TGCAGCGTAAGAGGACAGGGGCAACATCAGCCCCAGCATTTT.

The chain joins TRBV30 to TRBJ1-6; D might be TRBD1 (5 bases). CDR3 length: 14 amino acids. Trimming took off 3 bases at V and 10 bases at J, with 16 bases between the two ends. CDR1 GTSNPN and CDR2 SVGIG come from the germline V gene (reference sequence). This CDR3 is CAWRVTGSGSPLHF. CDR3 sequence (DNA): TGTGCCTGGAGAGTTACAGGATCTGGATCACCCCTCCACTTT.

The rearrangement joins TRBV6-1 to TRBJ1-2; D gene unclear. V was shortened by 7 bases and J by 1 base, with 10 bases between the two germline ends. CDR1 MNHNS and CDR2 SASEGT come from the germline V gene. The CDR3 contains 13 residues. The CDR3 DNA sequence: TGTGCCAGCAAGAGGGTCGATAACTATGGCTACACCTTC. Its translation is CASKRVDNYGYTF.

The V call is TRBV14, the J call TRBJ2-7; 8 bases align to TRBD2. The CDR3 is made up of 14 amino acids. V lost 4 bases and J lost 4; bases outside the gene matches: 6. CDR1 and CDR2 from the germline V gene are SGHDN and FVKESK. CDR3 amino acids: CASSLSGNEYEQYF. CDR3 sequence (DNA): TGTGCCAGCAGCCTTAGCGGGAACGAATACGAGCAGTACTTC.

DNA of the CDR3: TGTGCCAGCAGCTGGGTGAGGGGGCGCGGGGGCTACACCTTC. Its protein product is CASSWVRGRGGYTF. The chain joins TRBV11-2 to TRBJ1-2; 7 nucleotides align to TRBD1. CDR1 and CDR2 (germline): SGHAT, FQNNGV. This CDR3 has 14 residues. The V gene end was trimmed by 4 bases and the J gene end by 8 bases; junction bases not matched to a gene: 10.

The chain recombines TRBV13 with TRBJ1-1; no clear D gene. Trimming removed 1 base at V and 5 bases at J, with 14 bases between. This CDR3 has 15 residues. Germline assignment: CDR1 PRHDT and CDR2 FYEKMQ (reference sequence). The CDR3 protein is CASSLEAGTGTEAFF. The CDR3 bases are TGTGCCAGCAGCTTAGAGGCAGGAACGGGGACTGAAGCTTTCTTT.

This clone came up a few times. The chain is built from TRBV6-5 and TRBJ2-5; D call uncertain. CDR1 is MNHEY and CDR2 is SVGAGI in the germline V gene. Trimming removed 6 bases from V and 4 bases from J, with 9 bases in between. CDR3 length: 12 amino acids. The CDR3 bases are TGTGCCAGCAGCCCGGTTGGAGAGACCCAGTACTTC. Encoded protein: CASSPVGETQYF.

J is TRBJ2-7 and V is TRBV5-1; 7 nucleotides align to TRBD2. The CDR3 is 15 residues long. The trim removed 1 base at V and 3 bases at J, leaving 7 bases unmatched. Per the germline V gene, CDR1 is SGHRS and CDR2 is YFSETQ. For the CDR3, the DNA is TGCGCCAGCAGCTTGTGGGGGGAGGGAATCTACGAGCAGTACTTC. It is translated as CASSLWGEGIYEQYF.

CDR3 residues: CASSSGQGADYGYTF. In DNA, the CDR3 is TGTGCCAGCTCATCTGGACAGGGGGCCGACTATGGCTACACCTTC. This chain uses TRBV18 with TRBJ1-2; 11 positions agree with TRBD1. Germline V gives CDR1 KGHSH, CDR2 LQKENI. The CDR3 is made up of 15 amino acids. V was clipped by 5 bases and J by 3 bases; unmatched bases: 5.

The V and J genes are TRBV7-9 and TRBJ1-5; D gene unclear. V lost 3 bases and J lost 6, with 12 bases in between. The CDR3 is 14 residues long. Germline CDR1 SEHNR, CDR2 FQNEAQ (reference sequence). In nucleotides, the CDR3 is TGTGCCAGCAGCTTCGGAGGGAATGGTCAGCCCCAGCATTTT. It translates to CASSFGGNGQPQHF.

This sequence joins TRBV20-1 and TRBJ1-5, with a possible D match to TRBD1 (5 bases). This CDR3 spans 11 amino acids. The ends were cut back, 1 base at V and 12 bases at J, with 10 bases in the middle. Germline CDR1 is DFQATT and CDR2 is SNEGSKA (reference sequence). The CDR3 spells CSARGTIGQHF. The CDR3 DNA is TGCAGTGCTAGAGGGACAATCGGCCAGCATTTT.